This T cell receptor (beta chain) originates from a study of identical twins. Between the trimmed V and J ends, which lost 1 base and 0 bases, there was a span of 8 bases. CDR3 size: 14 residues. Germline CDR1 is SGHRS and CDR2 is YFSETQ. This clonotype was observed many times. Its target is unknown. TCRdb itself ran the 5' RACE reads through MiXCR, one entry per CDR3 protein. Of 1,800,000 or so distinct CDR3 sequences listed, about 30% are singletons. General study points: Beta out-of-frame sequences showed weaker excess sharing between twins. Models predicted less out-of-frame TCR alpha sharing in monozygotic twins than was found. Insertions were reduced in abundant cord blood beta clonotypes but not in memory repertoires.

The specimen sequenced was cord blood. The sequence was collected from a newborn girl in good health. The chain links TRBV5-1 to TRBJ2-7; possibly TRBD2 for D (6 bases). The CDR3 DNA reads TGCGCCAGCAGCTTGCGGGAGAGCTCCTACGAGCAGTACTTC. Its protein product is CASSLRESSYEQYF. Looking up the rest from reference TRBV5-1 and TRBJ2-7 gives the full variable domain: KAGVTQTPRYLIKTRGQQVTLSCSPISGHRSVSWYQQTPGQGLQFLFEYFSETQRNKGNFPGRFSGRQFSNSRSEMNVSTLELGDSALYLCASSLRESSYEQYFGPGTRLTVT.